The present entry profiles one TCR beta chain with its context. A much larger clone sits a single nucleotide away, making a read error possible. The data derive from a study of CD8+CD57+ T cells in acquired aplastic anemia. Study context: Isolated CD4+ and CD8+ cells, once sorted, yielded DNA averaging around 3.1 ug.

By flow cytometry, patients selected for sequencing had shown an expansion of CD8+CD57+ cells. This CDR3 has 14 residues. Trimming took 5 bases from V and 5 from J, leaving 14 bases between them. Germline CDR1 and CDR2: MNHEY and SMNVEV (reference sequence). Profiles of TCR beta VDJ and CDR3 were generated from a genomic DNA template. TCRdb used MiXCR to reprocess the reads, holding one entry per CDR3 protein. Among roughly 250,000 distinct CDR3 sequences listed, approximately 45% were seen once. Sequencing used sorted CD4+, CD8+, or CD8+CD57+ T cells (not recorded which) from PBMCs. The V call is TRBV27, the J call TRBJ2-3, with D perhaps being TRBD1 or TRBD2 (5 bases each). The receptor was isolated from a human donor with aplastic anemia. The chain's CDR3 is CASSPSGRIDTQYF. In nucleotides, the CDR3 is TGTGCCAGCAGTCCCTCGGGACGGATAGATACGCAGTATTTT.